The clone carrying this T cell receptor beta chain was picked up one time. With V trimmed by 0 bases and J by 7 bases, 7 bases remained unmatched. CDR3 length: 16 residues. Germline V gene lookup returns CDR1 SGHAT and CDR2 FQNNGV. This entry comes from a study of blood T cell repertoires in COVID-19. Profiling relied on immunoSEQ multiplex PCR, and the TCRdb table lists in-frame clones only, not all of them. The sample yields more than 200,000 clones, approximately 80% seen once. Source material: peripheral blood. This chain links TRBV11-2 with TRBJ1-2, with TRBD1 matching 11 bases. The receptor's source is a man between 40 and 49 years old with acute or convalescent COVID-19. In DNA form, the CDR3 reads TGTGCCAGCAGCTTAGATTTGCAGGGACAGGGGGGTGGCTACACCTTC. It specifies CASSLDLQGQGGGYTF. The full variable domain, in which reference TRBV11-2 and TRBJ1-2 provide the parts outside the CDR3, is EAGVAQSPRYKIIEKRQSVAFWCNPISGHATLYWYQQILGQGPKLLIQFQNNGVVDDSQLPKDRFSAERLKGVDSTLKIQPAKLEDSAVYLCASSLDLQGQGGGYTFGSGTRLTVV.